A selection of T cell receptor beta chains follows, all from one sample in a study of T-cell reconstitution after alpha-beta-depleted transplantation in children. TCRdb re-called the PCR reads with MiXCR, one entry per CDR3 protein. The repertoire holds some 840,000 distinct CDR3 sequences, with around 17% as singletons. This material consisted of PBMCs, mostly from graft donor cells, taken 360 days after TCRalphabeta/CD19-depleted stem cell transplant. Every receptor here comes from a male patient younger than 18 who had a stem cell transplant for acute lymphoblastic leukemia, so the T cells may come from the graft donor. The CDR3 runs from the conserved cysteine through the conserved F or W. The order of the fields is V gene, D gene, J gene, clone size, CDR3 length, CDR3 protein, CDR3 DNA. A D gene is named only where the DNA matches it firmly. Clone size is given for some rows only: seen once, a few or many times, or a class if the clone is expanded.

TRBV7-6	-	TRBJ2-3	many	15	CASSFGGRSTDTQYF	TGTGCCAGCAGCTTCGGGGGGCGCAGCACAGATACGCAGTATTTT
TRBV5-8	-	TRBJ1-2	few	14	CASSLAGSSYGYTF	TGTGCCAGCAGCTTGGCCGGCTCGTCCTATGGCTACACCTTC
TRBV7-2	TRBD1	TRBJ2-7	few	15	CASSYQETGIDEQYF	TGTGCCAGCAGCTATCAGGAGACAGGGATCGACGAGCAGTACTTC
TRBV20-1	TRBD1	TRBJ2-3	-	17	CSARDGGQEGVTDTQYF	TGCAGTGCTAGAGATGGGGGACAGGAAGGAGTCACAGATACGCAGTATTTT
TRBV7-6	TRBD1	TRBJ2-7	-	15	CASSLGRQGLYEQYF	TGTGCCAGCAGCTTAGGGAGACAGGGGTTGTACGAGCAGTACTTC
TRBV5-1	-	TRBJ2-1	few	13	CASSLFGAAEQFF	TGCGCCAGCAGCTTATTTGGGGCGGCTGAGCAGTTCTTC
TRBV7-2	-	TRBJ2-5	-	15	CASSLVSGGRETQYF	TGTGCCAGCAGCTTAGTTTCGGGGGGCCGCGAGACCCAGTACTTC
TRBV10-1	-	TRBJ1-2	few	13	CASSESKGGGYTF	TGCGCCAGCAGTGAGTCGAAGGGAGGAGGCTACACCTTC
TRBV2	-	TRBJ2-5	-	15	CASSDVPHNQETQYF	TGTGCCAGCAGTGACGTACCGCACAACCAAGAGACCCAGTACTTC
TRBV15	-	TRBJ2-5	few	14	CATSTPSFWETQYF	TGTGCCACCAGCACACCCTCGTTTTGGGAGACCCAGTACTTC
TRBV6-6	-	TRBJ2-1	-	12	CASSYDGYEQFF	TGTGCCAGCAGTTACGACGGGTACGAGCAGTTCTTC
TRBV12-3/TRBV12-4	-	TRBJ2-7	-	15	CASSSYMRQDYEQYF	TGTGCCAGCAGCTCGTACATGCGACAGGACTACGAGCAGTACTTC
TRBV4-1	-	TRBJ2-7	few	15	CASSPDARSSYEQYF	TGCGCCAGCAGCCCGGACGCAAGGAGCTCCTACGAGCAGTACTTC
TRBV24-1	TRBD2	TRBJ2-5	-	17	CATSDSVAGGPGETQYF	TGTGCCACCAGTGATTCCGTAGCGGGAGGGCCAGGAGAGACCCAGTACTTC
TRBV29-1	-	TRBJ2-2	once	12	CSAANKAGELFF	TGCAGCGCTGCTAATAAGGCCGGGGAGCTGTTTTTT
TRBV5-1	-	TRBJ2-5	-	14	CASSFGHNLETQYF	TGCGCCAGCAGCTTCGGACATAACCTAGAGACCCAGTACTTC
TRBV20-1	TRBD1	TRBJ2-7	few	12	CSASPRGQGRGF	TGCAGTGCTAGCCCTCGGGGACAGGGGCGAGGCTTC
TRBV7-3	-	TRBJ2-3	few	14	CASSQRIGTDTQYF	TGTGCCAGCAGCCAAAGGATTGGCACAGATACGCAGTATTTT
TRBV12-3/TRBV12-4	-	TRBJ2-3	few	19	CASSNRDRARVAGLNTQYF	TGTGCCAGCAGTAACCGGGACAGGGCCCGAGTAGCGGGGTTAAATACGCAGTATTTT
TRBV11-2	-	TRBJ1-1	-	15	CASSLRGAMNTEAFF	TGTGCCAGCAGCTTGCGCGGGGCTATGAACACTGAAGCTTTCTTT
TRBV7-9	-	TRBJ1-1	few	16	CASSLGETGPTTEAFF	TGTGCCAGCAGCTTAGGAGAAACAGGGCCGACCACTGAAGCTTTCTTT
TRBV2	TRBD2	TRBJ2-7	-	15	CATRTGTSGGYEQYF	TGTGCCACCCGTACCGGGACTAGCGGCGGCTACGAGCAGTACTTC
TRBV5-6	-	TRBJ2-2	-	16	CASSIPGTHRTGELFF	TGTGCCAGCAGCATTCCGGGAACCCACCGAACCGGGGAGCTGTTTTTT
TRBV3-1	-	TRBJ2-5	-	15	CASRGSPSMGETQYF	TGTGCCAGCAGAGGTAGCCCTTCTATGGGTGAGACCCAGTACTTC
TRBV11-2	TRBD1	TRBJ1-1	-	14	CASRLNRGNTEAFF	TGTGCCAGCAGACTAAACAGGGGTAACACTGAAGCTTTCTTT
TRBV5-1	-	TRBJ1-6	-	14	CASSRGAYNSPLHF	TGCGCCAGCAGTCGAGGGGCTTATAATTCACCCCTCCACTTT
TRBV11-2	TRBD2	TRBJ2-4	few	19	CASSLGGLADFIAKNIQYF	TGTGCCAGCAGCTTAGGGGGACTAGCGGACTTTATAGCCAAAAACATTCAGTACTTC
TRBV7-3	TRBD2	TRBJ2-7	-	14	CASSPSSGRYEQYF	TGTGCCAGCAGCCCCTCTAGCGGGAGATACGAGCAGTACTTC
TRBV25-1	-	TRBJ1-1	-	14	CASQFLGGAAEAFF	TGTGCCAGCCAATTCTTGGGGGGGGCCGCTGAAGCTTTCTTT
TRBV20-1	-	TRBJ2-1	-	18	CSARFTGGARVSYNEQLF	TGCAGTGCTAGGTTTACAGGGGGGGCCCGAGTTTCCTACAATGAGCAGCTCTTC
TRBV5-6	TRBD2	TRBJ2-1	few	13	CASSLGVGREQFF	TGTGCCAGCAGCTTGGGGGTCGGGAGGGAGCAGTTCTTC
TRBV5-1	-	TRBJ2-7	few	16	CASSLGTVDFSYEQYF	TGCGCCAGCAGCTTGGGGACTGTCGATTTCTCCTACGAGCAGTACTTC
TRBV29-1	TRBD2	TRBJ2-4	many	13	CSVPGLPKNIQYF	TGCAGCGTTCCGGGACTACCTAAAAACATTCAGTACTTC
TRBV27	TRBD1	TRBJ2-5	many	17	CASSTGTGFLVVETQYF	TGTGCCAGCAGCACCGGGACAGGGTTTTTAGTCGTGGAGACCCAGTACTTC
TRBV10-2	-	TRBJ2-7	-	14	CASSDGEAGFEQYF	TGCGCCAGCAGTGATGGGGAGGCGGGGTTCGAGCAGTACTTC
TRBV7-9	TRBD1	TRBJ1-4	-	17	CASSRTGAPTFNEKLFF	TGTGCCAGCAGTCGTACAGGGGCCCCTACCTTTAATGAAAAACTGTTTTTT
TRBV7-2	-	TRBJ2-3	few	16	CASSFWGSVATDTQYF	TGTGCCAGCAGCTTTTGGGGGAGCGTGGCCACAGATACGCAGTATTTT
TRBV5-1	TRBD1	TRBJ2-7	many	14	CASSLDPGGDEQYF	TGCGCCAGCAGCTTGGACCCAGGGGGCGACGAGCAGTACTTC
TRBV19	-	TRBJ2-6	-	14	CASSRLSGANVLTF	TGTGCCAGTAGTCGGCTCTCTGGGGCCAACGTCCTGACTTTC
TRBV4-1	TRBD2	TRBJ2-1	-	18	CASSQGGGRGRSKNEQFF	TGCGCCAGCAGCCAAGGGGGAGGTCGCGGGAGATCGAAGAATGAGCAGTTCTTC
TRBV24-1	-	TRBJ2-3	-	14	CATSDQSTTDTQYF	TGTGCCACCAGTGATCAGTCCACCACAGATACGCAGTATTTT
TRBV5-1	-	TRBJ1-2	few	15	CASSETQGLKYGYTF	TGCGCCAGCAGCGAAACACAGGGCTTGAAGTATGGCTACACCTTC
TRBV11-1	TRBD1	TRBJ2-6	-	19	CASSLRYRGTVSGANVLTF	TGTGCCAGCAGCTTACGGTACAGGGGTACCGTCTCTGGGGCCAACGTCCTGACTTTC
TRBV5-4	-	TRBJ2-3	few	18	CASSLWVVRRGSTDTQYF	TGTGCCAGCAGCTTGTGGGTGGTCCGCCGAGGAAGCACAGATACGCAGTATTTT